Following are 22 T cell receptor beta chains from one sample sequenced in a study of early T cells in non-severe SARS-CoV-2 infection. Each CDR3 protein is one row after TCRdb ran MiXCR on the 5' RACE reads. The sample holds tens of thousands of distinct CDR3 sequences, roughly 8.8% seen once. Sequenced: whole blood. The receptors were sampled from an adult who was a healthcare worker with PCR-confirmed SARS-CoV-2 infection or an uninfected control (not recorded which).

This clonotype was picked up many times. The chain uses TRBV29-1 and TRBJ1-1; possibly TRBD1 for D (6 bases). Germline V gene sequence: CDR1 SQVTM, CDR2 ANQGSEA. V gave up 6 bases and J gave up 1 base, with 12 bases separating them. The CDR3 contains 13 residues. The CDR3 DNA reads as TGCAGCGTAGAGGGGGGCGGGAACACTGAAGCTTTCTTT. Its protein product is CSVEGGGNTEAFF.

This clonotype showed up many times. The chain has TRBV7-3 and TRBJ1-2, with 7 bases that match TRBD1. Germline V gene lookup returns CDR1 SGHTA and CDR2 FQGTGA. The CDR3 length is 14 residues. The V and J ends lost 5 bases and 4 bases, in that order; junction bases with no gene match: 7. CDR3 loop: CASSPGDSLYGYTF. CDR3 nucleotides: TGTGCCAGCAGCCCGGGGGACAGTCTCTATGGCTACACCTTC.

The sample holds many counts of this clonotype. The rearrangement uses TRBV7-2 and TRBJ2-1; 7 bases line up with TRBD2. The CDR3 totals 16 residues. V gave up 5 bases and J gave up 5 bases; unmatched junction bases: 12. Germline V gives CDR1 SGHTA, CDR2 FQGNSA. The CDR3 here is CASSTPGTTVDNEQFF. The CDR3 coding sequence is TGTGCCAGCAGCACCCCCGGGACTACCGTAGACAATGAGCAGTTCTTC.

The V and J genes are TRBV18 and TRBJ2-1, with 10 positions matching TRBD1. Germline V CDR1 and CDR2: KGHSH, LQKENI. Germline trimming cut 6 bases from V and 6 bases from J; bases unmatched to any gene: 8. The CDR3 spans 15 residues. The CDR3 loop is CASSRQGAGGNEQFF. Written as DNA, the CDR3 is TGTGCCAGCTCCAGACAGGGGGCCGGGGGCAATGAGCAGTTCTTC.

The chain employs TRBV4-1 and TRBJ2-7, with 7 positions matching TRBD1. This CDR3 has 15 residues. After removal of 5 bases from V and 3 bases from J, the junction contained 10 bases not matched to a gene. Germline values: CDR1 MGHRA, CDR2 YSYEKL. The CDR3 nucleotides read TGCGCCAGCAGCGCAGAGACAGGGAACCTCTACGAGCAGTACTTC. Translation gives CASSAETGNLYEQYF.

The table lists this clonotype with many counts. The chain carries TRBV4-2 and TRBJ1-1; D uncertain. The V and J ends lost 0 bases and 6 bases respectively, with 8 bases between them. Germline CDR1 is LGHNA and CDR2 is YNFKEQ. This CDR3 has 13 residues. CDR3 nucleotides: TGTGCCAGCAGCCAAGATAGGGAAGCTGAAGCTTTCTTT. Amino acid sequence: CASSQDREAEAFF.

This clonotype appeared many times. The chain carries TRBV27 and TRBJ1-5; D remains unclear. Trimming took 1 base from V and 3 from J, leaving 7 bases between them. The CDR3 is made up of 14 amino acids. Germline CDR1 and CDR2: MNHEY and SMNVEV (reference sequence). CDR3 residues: CASSLWGPNQPQHF. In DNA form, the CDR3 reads TGTGCCAGCAGTTTATGGGGTCCCAATCAGCCCCAGCATTTT.

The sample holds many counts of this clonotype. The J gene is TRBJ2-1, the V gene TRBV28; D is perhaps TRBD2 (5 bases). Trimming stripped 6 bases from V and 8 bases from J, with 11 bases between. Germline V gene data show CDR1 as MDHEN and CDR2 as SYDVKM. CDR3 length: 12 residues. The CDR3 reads CASSLSEDEQFF. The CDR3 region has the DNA TGTGCCAGCAGCCTTAGCGAAGATGAGCAGTTCTTC.

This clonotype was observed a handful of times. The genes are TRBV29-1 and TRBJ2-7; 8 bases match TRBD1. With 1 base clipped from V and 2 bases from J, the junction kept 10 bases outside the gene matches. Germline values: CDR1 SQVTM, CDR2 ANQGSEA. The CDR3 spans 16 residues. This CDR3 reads CSVEGEQGDPTYEQYF. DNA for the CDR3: TGCAGCGTTGAAGGGGAACAGGGGGACCCAACCTACGAGCAGTACTTC.

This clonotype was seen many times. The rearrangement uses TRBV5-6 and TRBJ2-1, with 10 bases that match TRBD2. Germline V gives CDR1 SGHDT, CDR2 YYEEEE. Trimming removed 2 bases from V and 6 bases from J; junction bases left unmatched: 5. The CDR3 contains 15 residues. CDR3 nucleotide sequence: TGTGCCAGCAGCTTCGCGACTAGCGGGCCCAATGAGCAGTTCTTC. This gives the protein CASSFATSGPNEQFF.

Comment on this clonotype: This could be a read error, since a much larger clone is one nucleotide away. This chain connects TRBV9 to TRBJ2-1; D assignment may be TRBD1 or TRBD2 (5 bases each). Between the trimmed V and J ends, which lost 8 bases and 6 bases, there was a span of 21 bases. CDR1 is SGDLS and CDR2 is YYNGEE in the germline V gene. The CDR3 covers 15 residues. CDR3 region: CARTRGAQWINEQFF. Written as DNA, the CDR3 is TGTGCCAGAACCCGAGGGGCGCAGTGGATCAATGAGCAGTTCTTC.

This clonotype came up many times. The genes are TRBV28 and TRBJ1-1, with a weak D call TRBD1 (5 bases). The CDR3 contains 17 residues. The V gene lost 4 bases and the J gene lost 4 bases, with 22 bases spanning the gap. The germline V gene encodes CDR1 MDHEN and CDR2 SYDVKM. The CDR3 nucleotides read TGTGCCAGCAGTTCTCCCCCGGGAGCAGGGATGGGCACTGAAGCTTTCTTT. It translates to CASSSPPGAGMGTEAFF. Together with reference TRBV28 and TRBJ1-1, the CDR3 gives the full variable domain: DVKVTQSSRYLVKRTGEKVFLECVQDMDHENMFWYRQDPGLGLRLIYFSYDVKMKEKGDIPEGYSVSREKKERFSLILESASTNQTSMYLCASSSPPGAGMGTEAFFGQGTRLTVV.

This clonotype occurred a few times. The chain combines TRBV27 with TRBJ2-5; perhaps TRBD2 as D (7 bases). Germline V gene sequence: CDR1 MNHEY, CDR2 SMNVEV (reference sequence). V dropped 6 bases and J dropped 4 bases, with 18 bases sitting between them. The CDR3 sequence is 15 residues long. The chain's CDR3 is CASRKSRGRAETQYF. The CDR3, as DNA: TGTGCCAGCAGAAAGTCTAGGGGGAGGGCAGAGACCCAGTACTTC.

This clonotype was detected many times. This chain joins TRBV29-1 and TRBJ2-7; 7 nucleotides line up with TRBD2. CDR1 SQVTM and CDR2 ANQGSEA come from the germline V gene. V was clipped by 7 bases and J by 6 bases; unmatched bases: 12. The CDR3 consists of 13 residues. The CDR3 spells CSGQTSWRGEQYF. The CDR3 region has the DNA TGCAGCGGCCAGACTAGCTGGAGGGGCGAGCAGTACTTC.

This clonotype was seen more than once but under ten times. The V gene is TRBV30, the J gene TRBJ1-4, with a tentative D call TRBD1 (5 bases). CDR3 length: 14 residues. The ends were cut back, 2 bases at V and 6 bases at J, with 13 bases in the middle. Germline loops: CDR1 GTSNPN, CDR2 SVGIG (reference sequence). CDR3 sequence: CAWSSRDRDEKLFF. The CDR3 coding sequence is TGTGCCTGGAGTTCCAGGGATCGCGATGAAAAACTGTTTTTT. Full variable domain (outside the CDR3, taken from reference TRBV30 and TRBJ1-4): SQTIHQWPATLVQPVGSPLSLECTVEGTSNPNLYWYRQAAGRGLQLLFYSVGIGQISSEVPQNLSASRPQDRQFILSSKKLLLSDSGFYLCAWSSRDRDEKLFFGSGTQLSVL.

CDR3: CASSYSLHQPQHF. DNA of the CDR3: TGTGCCAGCAGTTATAGTTTGCATCAGCCCCAGCATTTT. The chain is built from TRBV6-2 or TRBV6-3 and TRBJ1-5; D gene ambiguous. Trimming pared 3 bases from V and 5 bases from J, leaving 8 bases between. There are 13 residues in the CDR3. From germline, CDR1 is MNHEY and CDR2 SVGEGT.

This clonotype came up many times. The CDR3 protein is CASSMGGLAAYEQYF. Here the CDR3 DNA reads TGTGCCAGTAGTATGGGGGGACTGGCCGCCTACGAGCAGTACTTC. The rearrangement uses TRBV19 and TRBJ2-7; weak D call: TRBD2 (6 bases). Trimming shortened V by 3 bases and J by 2 bases, and 14 bases separated the two germline ends. CDR1 LNHDA and CDR2 SQIVND come from the germline V gene (reference sequence). CDR3 length equals 15 residues.

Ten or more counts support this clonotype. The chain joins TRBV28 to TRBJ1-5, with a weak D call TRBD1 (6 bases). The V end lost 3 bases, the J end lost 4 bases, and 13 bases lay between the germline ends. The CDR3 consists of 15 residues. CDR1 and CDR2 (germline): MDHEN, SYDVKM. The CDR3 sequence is CASSFSGGWNQPQHF. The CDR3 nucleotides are TGTGCCAGCAGTTTTTCCGGGGGCTGGAATCAGCCCCAGCATTTT.

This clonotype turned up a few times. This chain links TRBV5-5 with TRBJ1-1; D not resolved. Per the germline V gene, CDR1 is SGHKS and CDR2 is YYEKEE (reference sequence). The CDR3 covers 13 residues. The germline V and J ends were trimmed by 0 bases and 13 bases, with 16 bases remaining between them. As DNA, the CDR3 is TGTGCCAGCAGCTTGGTAGCTGGAATAAAGGATTTCTTT. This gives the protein CASSLVAGIKDFF.

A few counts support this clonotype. The CDR3 is CASRAGTPYNEQFF. In nucleotides, the CDR3 is TGTGCCAGCAGAGCCGGGACCCCCTACAATGAGCAGTTCTTC. The rearrangement links TRBV5-8 to TRBJ2-1; D possibly uses TRBD1 or TRBD2 (5 bases each). Trimming pared 5 bases from V and 2 bases from J, leaving 11 bases between. Germline CDR1 SGHTS, CDR2 YDEGEE. The length of the CDR3 is 14 residues.

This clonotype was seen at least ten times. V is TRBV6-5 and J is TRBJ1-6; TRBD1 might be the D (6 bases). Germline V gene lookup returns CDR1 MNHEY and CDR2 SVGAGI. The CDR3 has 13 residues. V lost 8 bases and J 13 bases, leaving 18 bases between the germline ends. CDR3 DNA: TGTGCCAGCGCGGGGGCCCCACACTGGCCCCTCCACTTT. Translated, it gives CASAGAPHWPLHF.

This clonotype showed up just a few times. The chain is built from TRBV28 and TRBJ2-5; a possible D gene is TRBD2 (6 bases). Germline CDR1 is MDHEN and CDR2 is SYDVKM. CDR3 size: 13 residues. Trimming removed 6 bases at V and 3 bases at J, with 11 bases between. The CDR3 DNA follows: TGTGCCAGCAGGCCCACGGGGGAAGAGACCCAGTACTTC. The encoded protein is CASRPTGEETQYF. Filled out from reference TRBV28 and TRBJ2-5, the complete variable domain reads DVKVTQSSRYLVKRTGEKVFLECVQDMDHENMFWYRQDPGLGLRLIYFSYDVKMKEKGDIPEGYSVSREKKERFSLILESASTNQTSMYLCASRPTGEETQYFGPGTRLLVL.